This T cell receptor beta chain comes out of a study of T cells after posttransplantation cyclophosphamide. The related graft donor's blood sample was taken on the day of bone marrow donation. This clone was seen many times. What it binds is not known. Study-level findings and limits: After PTCy, TRB diversity resembled that of CNI/methotrexate controls. Blood and skin or GI T cell repertoires showed limited TRB overlap.

Assay: immunoSEQ multiplex PCR; the TCRdb copy retains only in-frame clones and omits some. Reported are 20,000 to 30,000 clones, none seen only once; the ten largest carry 4.4%. Input material: PBMCs. The clonotype was recovered from a woman in her 50s in good health, CMV-negative, and a related stem cell transplant donor.

CDR3 loop: CASSQELGGMDTEAFF. CDR3 in DNA: TGTGCCAGCTCACAGGAGTTGGGGGGGATGGACACTGAAGCTTTCTTT. The chain couples TRBV18 to TRBJ1-1, with D possibly TRBD1 on 5 matching bases. The CDR3 has 16 amino acids. Germline V lookup: CDR1 KGHSH, CDR2 LQKENI. V lost 4 bases to trimming and J lost 3 bases, with 18 bases between them.